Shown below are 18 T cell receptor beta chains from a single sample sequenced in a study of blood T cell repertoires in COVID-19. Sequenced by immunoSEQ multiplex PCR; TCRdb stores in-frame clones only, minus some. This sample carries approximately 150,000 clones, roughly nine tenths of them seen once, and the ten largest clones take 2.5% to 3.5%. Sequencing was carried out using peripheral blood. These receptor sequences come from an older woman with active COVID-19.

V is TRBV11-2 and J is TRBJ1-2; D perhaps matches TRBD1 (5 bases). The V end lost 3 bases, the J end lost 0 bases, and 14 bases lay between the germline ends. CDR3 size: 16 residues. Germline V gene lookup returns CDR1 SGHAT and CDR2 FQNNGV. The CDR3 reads CASSLPGGVSNYGYTF. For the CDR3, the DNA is TGTGCCAGCAGCTTGCCGGGGGGGGTGTCTAACTATGGCTACACCTTC.

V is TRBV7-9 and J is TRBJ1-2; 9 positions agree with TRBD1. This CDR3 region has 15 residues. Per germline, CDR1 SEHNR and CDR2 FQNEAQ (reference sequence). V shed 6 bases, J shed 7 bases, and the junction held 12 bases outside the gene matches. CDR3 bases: TGTGCCAGCAGACCCCCTACAGGGGGCTCATTTGGCTACACCTTC. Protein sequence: CASRPPTGGSFGYTF.

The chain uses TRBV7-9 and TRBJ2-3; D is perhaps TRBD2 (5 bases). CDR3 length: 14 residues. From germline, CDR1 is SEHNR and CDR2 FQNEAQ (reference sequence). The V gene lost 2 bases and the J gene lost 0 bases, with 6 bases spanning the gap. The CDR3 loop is CASSLRGSTDTQYF. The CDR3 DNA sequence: TGTGCCAGCAGCTTAAGAGGGAGCACAGATACGCAGTATTTT.

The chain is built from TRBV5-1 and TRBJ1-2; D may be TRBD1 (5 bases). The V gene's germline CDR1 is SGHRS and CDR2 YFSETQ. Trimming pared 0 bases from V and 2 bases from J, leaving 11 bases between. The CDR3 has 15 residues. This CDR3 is CASSLVDSVNYGYTF. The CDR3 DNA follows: TGCGCCAGCAGCTTGGTAGACAGCGTGAACTATGGCTACACCTTC. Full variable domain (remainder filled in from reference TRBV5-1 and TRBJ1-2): KAGVTQTPRYLIKTRGQQVTLSCSPISGHRSVSWYQQTPGQGLQFLFEYFSETQRNKGNFPGRFSGRQFSNSRSEMNVSTLELGDSALYLCASSLVDSVNYGYTFGSGTRLTVV.

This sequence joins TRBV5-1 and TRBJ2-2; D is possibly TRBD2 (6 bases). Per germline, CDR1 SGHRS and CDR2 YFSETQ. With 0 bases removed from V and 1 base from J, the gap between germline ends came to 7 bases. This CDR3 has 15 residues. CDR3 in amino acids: CASSLGGMNTGELFF. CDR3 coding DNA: TGCGCCAGCAGCTTGGGCGGGATGAACACCGGGGAGCTGTTTTTT.

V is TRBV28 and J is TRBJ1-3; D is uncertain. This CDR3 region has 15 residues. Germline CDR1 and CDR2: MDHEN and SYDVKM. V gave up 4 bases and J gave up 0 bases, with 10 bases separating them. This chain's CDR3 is CASSSHGSSGNTIYF. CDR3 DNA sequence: TGTGCCAGCAGTTCCCACGGGAGCTCTGGAAACACCATATATTTT.

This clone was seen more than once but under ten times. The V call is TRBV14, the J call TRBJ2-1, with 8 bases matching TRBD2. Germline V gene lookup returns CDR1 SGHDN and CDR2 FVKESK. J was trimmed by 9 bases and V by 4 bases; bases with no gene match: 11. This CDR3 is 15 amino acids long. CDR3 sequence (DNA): TGTGCCAGCAGCCCCAGACGGAGCGGGAGTGGTGAGCAGTTCTTC. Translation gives CASSPRRSGSGEQFF.

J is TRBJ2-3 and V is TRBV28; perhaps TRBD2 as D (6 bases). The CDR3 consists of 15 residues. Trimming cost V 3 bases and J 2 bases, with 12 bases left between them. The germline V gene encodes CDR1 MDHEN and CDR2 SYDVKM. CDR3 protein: CASSLQLALTDTQYF. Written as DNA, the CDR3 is TGTGCCAGCAGTTTGCAACTAGCTCTCACAGATACGCAGTATTTT.

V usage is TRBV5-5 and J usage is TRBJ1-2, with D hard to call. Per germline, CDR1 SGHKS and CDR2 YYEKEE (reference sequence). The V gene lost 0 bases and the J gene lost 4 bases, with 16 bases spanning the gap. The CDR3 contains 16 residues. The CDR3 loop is CASSLGSGGESYGYTF. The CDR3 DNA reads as TGTGCCAGCAGCTTGGGTTCAGGAGGAGAATCCTATGGCTACACCTTC.

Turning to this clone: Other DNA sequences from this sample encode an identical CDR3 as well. The CDR3: CASSLAEGTEAFF. CDR3 coding DNA: TGTGCCAGCAGCTTAGCGGAGGGCACTGAAGCTTTCTTT. The chain uses TRBV7-9 and TRBJ1-1; D not certain. CDR1 is SEHNR, CDR2 FQNEAQ, per germline (reference sequence). The CDR3 is 13 residues long. With 0 bases removed from V and 4 bases from J, the gap between germline ends came to 6 bases.

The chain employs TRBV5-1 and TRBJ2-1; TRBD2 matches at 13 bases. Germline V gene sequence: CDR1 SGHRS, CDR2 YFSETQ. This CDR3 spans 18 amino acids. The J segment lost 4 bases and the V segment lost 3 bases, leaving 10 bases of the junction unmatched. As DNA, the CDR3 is TGCGCCAGCAGCTGGCCCGGGACTAGCGGGATAAGTTACAATGAGCAGTTCTTC. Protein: CASSWPGTSGISYNEQFF. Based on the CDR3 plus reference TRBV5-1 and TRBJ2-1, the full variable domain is KAGVTQTPRYLIKTRGQQVTLSCSPISGHRSVSWYQQTPGQGLQFLFEYFSETQRNKGNFPGRFSGRQFSNSRSEMNVSTLELGDSALYLCASSWPGTSGISYNEQFFGPGTRLTVL.

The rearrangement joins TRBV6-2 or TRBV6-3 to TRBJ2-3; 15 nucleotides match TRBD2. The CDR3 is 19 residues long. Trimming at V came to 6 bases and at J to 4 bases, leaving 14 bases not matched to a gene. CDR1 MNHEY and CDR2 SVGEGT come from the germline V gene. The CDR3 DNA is TGTGCCAGCAGCCCCTTTCCGGGACTAGCGGGAGGAGGGGCAGATACGCAGTATTTT. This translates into CASSPFPGLAGGGADTQYF.

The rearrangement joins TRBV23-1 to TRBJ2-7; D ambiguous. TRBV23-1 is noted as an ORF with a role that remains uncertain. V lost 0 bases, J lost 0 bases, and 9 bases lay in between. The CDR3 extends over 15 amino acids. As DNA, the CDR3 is TGCGCCAGCAGTCAATCAGAATCCGGCTCCTACGAGCAGTACTTC. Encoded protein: CASSQSESGSYEQYF.

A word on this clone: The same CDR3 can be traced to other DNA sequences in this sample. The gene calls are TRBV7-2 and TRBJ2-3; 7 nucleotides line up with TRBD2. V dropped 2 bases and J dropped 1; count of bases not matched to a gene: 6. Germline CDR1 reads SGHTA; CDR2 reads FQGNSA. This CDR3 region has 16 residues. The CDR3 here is CASSLRAGRGTDTQYF. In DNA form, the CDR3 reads TGTGCCAGCAGCTTACGAGCGGGGCGGGGCACAGATACGCAGTATTTT. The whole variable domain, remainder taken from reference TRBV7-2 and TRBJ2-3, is GAGVSQSPSNKVTEKGKDVELRCDPISGHTALYWYRQSLGQGLEFLIYFQGNSAPDKSGLPSDRFSAERTGGSVSTLTIQRTQQEDSAVYLCASSLRAGRGTDTQYFGPGTRLTVL.

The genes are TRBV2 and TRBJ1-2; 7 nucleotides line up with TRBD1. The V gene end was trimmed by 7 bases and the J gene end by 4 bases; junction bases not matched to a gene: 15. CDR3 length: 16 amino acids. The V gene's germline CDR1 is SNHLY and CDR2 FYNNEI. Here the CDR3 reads CASKDRQGMRGYGYTF. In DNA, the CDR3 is TGTGCCAGCAAGGACAGACAGGGCATGAGGGGCTATGGCTACACCTTC.

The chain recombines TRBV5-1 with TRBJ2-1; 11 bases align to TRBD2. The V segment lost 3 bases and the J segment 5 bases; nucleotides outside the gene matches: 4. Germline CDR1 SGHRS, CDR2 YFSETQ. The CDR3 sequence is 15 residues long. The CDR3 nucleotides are TGCGCCAGCAGCTCGAAACTAGCGGGAGACAATGAGCAGTTCTTC. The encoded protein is CASSSKLAGDNEQFF.

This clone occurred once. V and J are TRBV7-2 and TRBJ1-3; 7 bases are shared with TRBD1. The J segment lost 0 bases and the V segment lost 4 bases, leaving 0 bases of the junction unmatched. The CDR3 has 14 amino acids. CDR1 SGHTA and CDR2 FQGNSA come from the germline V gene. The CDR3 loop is CASSWDSSGNTIYF. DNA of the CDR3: TGTGCCAGCAGCTGGGACAGCTCTGGAAACACCATATATTTT.

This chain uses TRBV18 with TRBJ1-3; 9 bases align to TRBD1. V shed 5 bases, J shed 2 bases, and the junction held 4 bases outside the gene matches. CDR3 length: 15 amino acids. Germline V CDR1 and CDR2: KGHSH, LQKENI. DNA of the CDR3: TGTGCCAGCTCAAGGACAGGGGCCGCTGGAAACACCATATATTTT. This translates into CASSRTGAAGNTIYF. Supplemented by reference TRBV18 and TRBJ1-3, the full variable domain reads NAGVMQNPRHLVRRRGQEARLRCSPMKGHSHVYWYRQLPEEGLKFMVYLQKENIIDESGMPKERFSAEFPKEGPSILRIQQVVRGDSAAYFCASSRTGAAGNTIYFGEGSWLTVV.